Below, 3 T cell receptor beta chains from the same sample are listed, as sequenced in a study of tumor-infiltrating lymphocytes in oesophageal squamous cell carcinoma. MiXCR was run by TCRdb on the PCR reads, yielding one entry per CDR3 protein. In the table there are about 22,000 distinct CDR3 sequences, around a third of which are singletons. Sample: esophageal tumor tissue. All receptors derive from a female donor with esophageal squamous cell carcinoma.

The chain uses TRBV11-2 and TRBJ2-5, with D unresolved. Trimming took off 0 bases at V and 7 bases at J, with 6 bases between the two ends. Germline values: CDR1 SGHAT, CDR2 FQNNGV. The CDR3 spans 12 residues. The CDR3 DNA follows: TGTGCCAGCAGCTTAGAGTGGGGGACCCAGTACTTC. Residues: CASSLEWGTQYF.

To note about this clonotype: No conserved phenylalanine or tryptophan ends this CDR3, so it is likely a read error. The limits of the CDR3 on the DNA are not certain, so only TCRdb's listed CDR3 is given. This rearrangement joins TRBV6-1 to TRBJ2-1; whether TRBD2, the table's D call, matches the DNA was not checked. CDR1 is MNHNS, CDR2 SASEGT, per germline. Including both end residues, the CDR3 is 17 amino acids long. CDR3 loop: CASSEASLWNSPLHFGN.

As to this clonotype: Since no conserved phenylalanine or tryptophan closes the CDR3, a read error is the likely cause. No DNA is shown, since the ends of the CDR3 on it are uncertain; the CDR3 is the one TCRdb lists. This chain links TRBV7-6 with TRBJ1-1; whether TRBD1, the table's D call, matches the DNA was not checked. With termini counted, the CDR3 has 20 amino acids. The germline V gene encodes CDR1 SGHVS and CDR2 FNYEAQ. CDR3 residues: CASSLPYRAIRGTMATPSGQ.